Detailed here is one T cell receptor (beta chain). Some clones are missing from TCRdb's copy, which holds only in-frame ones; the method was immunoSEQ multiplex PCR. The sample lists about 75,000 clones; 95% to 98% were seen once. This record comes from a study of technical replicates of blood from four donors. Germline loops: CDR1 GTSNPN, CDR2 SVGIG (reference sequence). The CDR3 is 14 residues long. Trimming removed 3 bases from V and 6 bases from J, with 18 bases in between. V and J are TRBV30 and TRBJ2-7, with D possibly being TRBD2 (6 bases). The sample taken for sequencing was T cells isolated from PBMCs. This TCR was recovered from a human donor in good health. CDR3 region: CAWSPWGEAVEQYF. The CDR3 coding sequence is TGTGCCTGGAGCCCGTGGGGGGAGGCGGTCGAGCAGTACTTC.